The clone carrying this T cell receptor (beta chain) appeared a few times. Its antigen is unknown. The source of the sample is a study of response to subunit inactivated influenza vaccine. The study's findings and limits: Authors suggested that a seasonal influenza vaccination recruits few new T cells each time.

TCRdb processed the RT-PCR reads anew with MiXCR; each CDR3 protein has one entry. The sample holds about 500,000 distinct CDR3 sequences, more than 15% seen once. The germline V gene has CDR1 DFQATT and CDR2 SNEGSKA (reference sequence). The CDR3 covers 12 residues. The junction had 12 bases not matched to a gene; V was cut back by 5 bases and J by 14 bases. This chain connects TRBV20-1 to TRBJ2-3; 8 nucleotides agree with TRBD2. This TCR came from a man between 45 and 75 years old who received an inactivated influenza vaccine. This specimen was CD4+ T cells sorted from PBMCs, taken approximately 25 months after vaccination. This CDR3 reads CSAPTDAGGRYF. The CDR3 DNA reads TGCAGTGCTCCAACGGACGCGGGAGGCAGGTATTTT.